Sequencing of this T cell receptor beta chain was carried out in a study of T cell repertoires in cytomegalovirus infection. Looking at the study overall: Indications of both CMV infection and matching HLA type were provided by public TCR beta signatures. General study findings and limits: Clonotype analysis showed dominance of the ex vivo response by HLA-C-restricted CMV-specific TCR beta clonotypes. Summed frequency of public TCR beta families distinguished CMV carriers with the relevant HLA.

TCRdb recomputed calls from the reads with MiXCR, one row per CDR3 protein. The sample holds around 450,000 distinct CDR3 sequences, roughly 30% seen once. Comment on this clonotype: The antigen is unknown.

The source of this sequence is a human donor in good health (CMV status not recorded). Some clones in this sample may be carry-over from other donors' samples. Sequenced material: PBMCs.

The CDR3 is CASSFGASNQPQHF. DNA for the CDR3: TGTGCCAGCTCGTTTGGGGCAAGCAATCAGCCCCAGCATTTT. The chain uses TRBV19 and TRBJ1-5, with D possibly being TRBD1 (5 bases). Trimming cost V 9 bases and J 1 base, with 13 bases left between them. The CDR3 contains 14 residues. The germline V gene has CDR1 LNHDA and CDR2 SQIVND (reference sequence). The full variable domain, rest sourced from reference TRBV19 and TRBJ1-5, is DGGITQSPKYLFRKEGQNVTLSCEQNLNHDAMYWYRQDPGQGLRLIYYSQIVNDFQKGDIAEGYSVSREKKESFPLTVTSAQKNPTAFYLCASSFGASNQPQHFGDGTRLSIL.